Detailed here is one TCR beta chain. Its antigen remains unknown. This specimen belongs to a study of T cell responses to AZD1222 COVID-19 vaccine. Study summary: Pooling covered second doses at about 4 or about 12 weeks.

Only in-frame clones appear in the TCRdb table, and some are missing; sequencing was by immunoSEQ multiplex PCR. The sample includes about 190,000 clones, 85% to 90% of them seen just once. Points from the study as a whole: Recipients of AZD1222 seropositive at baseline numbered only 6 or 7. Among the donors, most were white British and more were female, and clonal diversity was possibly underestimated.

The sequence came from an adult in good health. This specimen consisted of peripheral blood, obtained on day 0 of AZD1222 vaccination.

This CDR3 reads CASSLGNTEAFF. The CDR3 DNA follows: TGTGCCAGCAGTTTGGGGAACACTGAAGCTTTCTTT. V is TRBV28 and J is TRBJ1-1; no firm D call. The CDR3 has 12 amino acids. Trimming left V 3 bases short and J 1 base short, with 3 bases between. CDR1 and CDR2 (germline): MDHEN, SYDVKM.